The text below deals with one T cell receptor beta chain. The antigen remains unidentified. The sample belongs to a study of Ad26.COV2.S vaccination and SARS-CoV-2 variants. Study overall: The donor belonged to the COV1001 Ad26.COV2.S trial arm. Findings of the study overall: Using TCR breadth and depth analyses may have led to underestimated total T cell responses. Higher spike-specific TCR breadth was found in vaccine recipients than in placebo recipients.

Profiled with immunoSEQ multiplex PCR; TCRdb holds only in-frame clones, not every one. Of 350,000 to 450,000 clones in the sample, 83% were seen once. Treatment indicated: 15 to 20 received Ad26.COV2.S at low or high dose, single or two shots; about 5 received placebo; per-sample allocation not given. Specimens were obtained on day 63 following the first vaccine or placebo injection. V lost 2 bases and J 6 bases, leaving 9 bases between the germline ends. Germline V gives CDR1 SGHRS, CDR2 YFSETQ. This CDR3 has 14 residues. This clonotype was obtained from a person between 18 and 60 years old who received the Ad26.COV2.S COVID-19 vaccine or a placebo. The genes are TRBV5-1 and TRBJ1-6; D unresolved. This specimen was peripheral blood, taken in a trial of Ad26.COV2.S vaccine versus placebo. CDR3 nucleotide sequence: TGCGCCAGCAGCTTAGAGGAGGCTAATTCACCCCTCCACTTT. Translating gives CASSLEEANSPLHF.